The 3 T cell receptor beta chains given below trace back to one sample, sequenced in a study of blood T cells in healthy people across ages. Together with a sample-barcoded 5' primer, a J-beta primer mix was included in a second PCR lasting about 7 to 11 cycles. MiXCR was run by TCRdb on the 5' RACE reads, yielding one entry per CDR3 protein. Altogether over 450,000 distinct CDR3 sequences are present, more than 20% being singletons, with the ten largest covering roughly 10%. The same data also contributed to another study, on T cells of mothers and their children.

The sample taken for sequencing was blood. These receptors were taken from a boy under 18 in good health.

This clonotype turned up a few times. J is TRBJ1-1 and V is TRBV6-2 or TRBV6-3, with D possibly being TRBD1 (6 bases). CDR1 MNHEY and CDR2 SVGEGT come from the germline V gene. The CDR3 is 17 amino acids. The germline V and J ends were trimmed by 5 bases and 1 base, with 20 bases remaining between them. Written as DNA, the CDR3 is TGTGCCAGCAGTAATCATACAGGGAGCTTAAGGAACACTGAAGCTTTCTTT. It translates to CASSNHTGSLRNTEAFF.

This clonotype was observed a few times. The CDR3 DNA reads as TGTGCCAGCGGGACTAGCGGAGAAGAGACCCAGTACTTC. Translation gives CASGTSGEETQYF. The chain combines TRBV9 with TRBJ2-5; 11 bases line up with TRBD2. V was clipped by 7 bases and J by 3 bases; unmatched bases: 2. The CDR3 has 13 amino acids. Looked up from germline, CDR1 is SGDLS and CDR2 is YYNGEE. The full variable domain, its missing parts supplied by reference TRBV9 and TRBJ2-5, is DSGVTQTPKHLITATGQRVTLRCSPRSGDLSVYWYQQSLDQGLQFLIQYYNGEERAKGNILERFSAQQFPDLHSELNLSSLELGDSALYFCASGTSGEETQYFGPGTRLLVL.

This clonotype showed up just a few times. This chain links TRBV6-2 or TRBV6-3 with TRBJ1-1; unclear D gene. The germline V and J ends were trimmed by 4 bases and 3 bases, with 27 bases remaining between them. CDR3 size: 19 residues. The germline gives CDR1 MNHEY, CDR2 SVGEGT. CDR3 loop: CASSLGRLQTIMKYTEAFF. CDR3 nucleotide sequence: TGTGCCAGCAGTTTGGGCAGGCTTCAAACAATTATGAAGTACACTGAAGCTTTCTTT.